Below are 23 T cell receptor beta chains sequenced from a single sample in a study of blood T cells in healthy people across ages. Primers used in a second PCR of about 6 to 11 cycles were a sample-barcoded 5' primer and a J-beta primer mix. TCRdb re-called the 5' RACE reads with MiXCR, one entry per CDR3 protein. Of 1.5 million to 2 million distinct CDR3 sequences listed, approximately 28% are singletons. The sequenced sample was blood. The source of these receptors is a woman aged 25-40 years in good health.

This chain's CDR3 is CSARDLETGGIDTQYF. The CDR3 nucleotides read TGCAGTGCTAGAGATTTAGAAACAGGGGGCATCGATACGCAGTATTTT. The chain is built from TRBV20-1 and TRBJ2-3; 9 bases agree with TRBD1. The length of the CDR3 is 16 residues. Looked up from germline, CDR1 is DFQATT and CDR2 is SNEGSKA (reference sequence). V lost 0 bases to trimming and J lost 6 bases; unmatched junction nucleotides: 10.

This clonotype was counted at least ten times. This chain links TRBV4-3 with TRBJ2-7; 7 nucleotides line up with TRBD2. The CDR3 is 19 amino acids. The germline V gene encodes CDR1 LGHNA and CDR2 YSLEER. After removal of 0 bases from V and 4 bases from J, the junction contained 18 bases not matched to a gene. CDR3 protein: CASSQDFGRETYGTYEQYF. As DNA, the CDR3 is TGCGCCAGCAGCCAAGATTTTGGGCGGGAGACGTATGGGACGTACGAGCAGTACTTC.

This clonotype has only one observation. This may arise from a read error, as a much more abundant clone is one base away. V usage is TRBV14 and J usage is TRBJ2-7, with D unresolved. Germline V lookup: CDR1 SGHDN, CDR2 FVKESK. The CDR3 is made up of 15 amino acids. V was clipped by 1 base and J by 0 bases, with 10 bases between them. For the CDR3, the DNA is TGTGCCAGCAGCCAAGTTGGGGTCGGCTCCTACGAGCAGTACTTC. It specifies CASSQVGVGSYEQYF.

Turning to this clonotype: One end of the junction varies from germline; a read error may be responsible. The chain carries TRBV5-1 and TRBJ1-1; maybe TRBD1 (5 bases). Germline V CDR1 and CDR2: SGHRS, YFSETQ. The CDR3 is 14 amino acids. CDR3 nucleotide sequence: TGCGCCAGCAGGTTAGGACAAGAGAACACTGAGGCTTTCTTT. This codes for CASRLGQENTEAFF. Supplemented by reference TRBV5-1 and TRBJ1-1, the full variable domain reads KAGVTQTPRYLIKTRGQQVTLSCSPISGHRSVSWYQQTPGQGLQFLFEYFSETQRNKGNFPGRFSGRQFSNSRSEMNVSTLELGDSALYLCASRLGQENTEAFFGQGTRLTVV.

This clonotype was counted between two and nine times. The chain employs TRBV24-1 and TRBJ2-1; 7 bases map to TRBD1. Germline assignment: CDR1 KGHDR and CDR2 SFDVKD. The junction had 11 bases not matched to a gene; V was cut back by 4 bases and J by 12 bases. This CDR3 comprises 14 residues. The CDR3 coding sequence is TGTGCCACCAGTGACCCCGTCCGGAGGACAGGGCAGTTCTTC. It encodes CATSDPVRRTGQFF.

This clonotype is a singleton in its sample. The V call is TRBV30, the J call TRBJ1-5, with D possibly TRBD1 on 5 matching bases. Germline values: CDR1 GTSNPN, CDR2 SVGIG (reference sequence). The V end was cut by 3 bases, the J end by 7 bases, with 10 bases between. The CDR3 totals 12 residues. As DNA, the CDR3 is TGTGCCTGGAGCAAGGGGCGACAGCCCCAGCATTTT. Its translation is CAWSKGRQPQHF. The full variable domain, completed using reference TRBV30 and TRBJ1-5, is SQTIHQWPATLVQPVGSPLSLECTVEGTSNPNLYWYRQAAGRGLQLLFYSVGIGQISSEVPQNLSASRPQDRQFILSSKKLLLSDSGFYLCAWSKGRQPQHFGDGTRLSIL.

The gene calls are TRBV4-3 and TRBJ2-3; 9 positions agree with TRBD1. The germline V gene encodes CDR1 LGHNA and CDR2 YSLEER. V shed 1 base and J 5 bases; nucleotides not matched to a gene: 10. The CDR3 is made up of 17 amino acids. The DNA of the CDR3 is TGCGCCAGCAGCCAAGCAGTGGATACAGGGGGCGGAGATACGCAGTATTTT. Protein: CASSQAVDTGGGDTQYF.

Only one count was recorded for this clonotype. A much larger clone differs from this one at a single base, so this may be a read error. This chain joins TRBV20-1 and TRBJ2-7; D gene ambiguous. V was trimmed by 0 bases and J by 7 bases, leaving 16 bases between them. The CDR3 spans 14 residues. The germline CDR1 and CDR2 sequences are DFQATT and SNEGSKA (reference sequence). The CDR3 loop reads CSAREGLMYNEQYF. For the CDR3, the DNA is TGCAGTGCTAGAGAGGGCCTCATGTACAATGAGCAGTACTTC.

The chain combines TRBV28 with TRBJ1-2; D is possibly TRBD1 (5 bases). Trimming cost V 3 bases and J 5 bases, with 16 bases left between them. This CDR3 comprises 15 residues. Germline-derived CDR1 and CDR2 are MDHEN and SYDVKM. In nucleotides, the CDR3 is TGTGCCAGCAGTTTTTACCAGGGAGAGCGGTATGGCTACACCTTC. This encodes CASSFYQGERYGYTF.

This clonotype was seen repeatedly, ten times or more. The CDR3, as DNA: TGTGCCAGCAGTGAGAACAGGGGTGCTGGCGAGCAGTACTTC. Translation: CASSENRGAGEQYF. This chain joins TRBV28 and TRBJ2-7; TRBD1 aligns across 7 bases. Germline V CDR1 and CDR2: MDHEN, SYDVKM. The CDR3 is made up of 14 amino acids. V lost 5 bases, J lost 6 bases, and 10 bases stayed unmatched.

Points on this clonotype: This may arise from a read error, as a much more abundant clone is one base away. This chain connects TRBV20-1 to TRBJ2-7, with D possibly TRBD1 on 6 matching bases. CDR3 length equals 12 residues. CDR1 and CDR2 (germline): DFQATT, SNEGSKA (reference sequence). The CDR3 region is CGASGQFYEQYF. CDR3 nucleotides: TGCGGTGCTAGTGGACAGTTCTACGAGCAGTACTTC.

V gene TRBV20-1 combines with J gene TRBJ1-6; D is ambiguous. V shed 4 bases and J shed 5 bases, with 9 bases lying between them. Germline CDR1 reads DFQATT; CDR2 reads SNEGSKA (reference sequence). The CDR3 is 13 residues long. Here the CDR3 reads CSAISRNNSPLHF. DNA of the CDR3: TGCAGTGCTATATCCAGGAATAATTCACCCCTCCACTTT.

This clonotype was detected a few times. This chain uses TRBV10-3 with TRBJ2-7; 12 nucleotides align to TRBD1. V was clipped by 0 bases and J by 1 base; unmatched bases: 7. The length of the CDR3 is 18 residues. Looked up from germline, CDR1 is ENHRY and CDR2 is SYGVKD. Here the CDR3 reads CAISESGTGGPYSYEQYF. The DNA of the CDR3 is TGTGCCATCAGTGAGTCGGGGACAGGGGGCCCTTATTCCTACGAGCAGTACTTC.

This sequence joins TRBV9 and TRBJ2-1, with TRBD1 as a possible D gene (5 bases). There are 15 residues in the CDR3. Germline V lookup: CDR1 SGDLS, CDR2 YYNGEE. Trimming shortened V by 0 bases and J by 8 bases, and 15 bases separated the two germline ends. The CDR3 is CASSVGSGSRDEQFF. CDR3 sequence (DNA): TGTGCCAGCAGCGTAGGGTCAGGGTCTAGGGATGAGCAGTTCTTC.

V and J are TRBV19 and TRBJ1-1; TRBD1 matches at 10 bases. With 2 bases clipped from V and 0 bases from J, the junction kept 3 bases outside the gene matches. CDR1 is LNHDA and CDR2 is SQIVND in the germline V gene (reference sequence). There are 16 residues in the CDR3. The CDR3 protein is CASSIWTGGLNTEAFF. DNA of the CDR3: TGTGCCAGTAGTATATGGACAGGGGGGTTGAACACTGAAGCTTTCTTT. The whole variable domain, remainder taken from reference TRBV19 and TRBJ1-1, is DGGITQSPKYLFRKEGQNVTLSCEQNLNHDAMYWYRQDPGQGLRLIYYSQIVNDFQKGDIAEGYSVSREKKESFPLTVTSAQKNPTAFYLCASSIWTGGLNTEAFFGQGTRLTVV.

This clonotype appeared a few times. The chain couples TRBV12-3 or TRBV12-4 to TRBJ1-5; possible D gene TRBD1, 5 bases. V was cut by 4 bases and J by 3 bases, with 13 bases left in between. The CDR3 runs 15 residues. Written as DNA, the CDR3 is TGTGCCAGCAGTTCCCAGGGACGCATCAATCAGCCCCAGCATTTT. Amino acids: CASSSQGRINQPQHF.

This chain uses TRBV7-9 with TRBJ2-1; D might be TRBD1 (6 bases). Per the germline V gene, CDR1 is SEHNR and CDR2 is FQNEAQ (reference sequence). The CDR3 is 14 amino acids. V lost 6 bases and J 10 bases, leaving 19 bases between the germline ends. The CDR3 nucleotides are TGTGCCAGCAGTCGGCTACAGGGTCCCTACGAGCAGTTCTTC. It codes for CASSRLQGPYEQFF.

The CDR3 loop is CASSPVGLAGRTDTQYF. The CDR3 DNA is TGTGCCAGCAGCCCAGTGGGACTAGCGGGACGCACAGATACGCAGTATTTT. The chain is built from TRBV7-9 and TRBJ2-3, with 13 bases lining up with TRBD2. Per the germline V gene, CDR1 is SEHNR and CDR2 is FQNEAQ (reference sequence). V shed 5 bases and J 1 base; nucleotides not matched to a gene: 6. This CDR3 is built from 17 residues.

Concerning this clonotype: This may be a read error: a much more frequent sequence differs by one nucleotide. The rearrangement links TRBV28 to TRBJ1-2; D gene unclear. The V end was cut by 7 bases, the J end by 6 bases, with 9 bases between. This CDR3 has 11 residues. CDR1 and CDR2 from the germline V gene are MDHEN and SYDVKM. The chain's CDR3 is CASKGFHGYTF. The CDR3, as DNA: TGTGCCAGCAAAGGGTTCCATGGCTACACCTTC.

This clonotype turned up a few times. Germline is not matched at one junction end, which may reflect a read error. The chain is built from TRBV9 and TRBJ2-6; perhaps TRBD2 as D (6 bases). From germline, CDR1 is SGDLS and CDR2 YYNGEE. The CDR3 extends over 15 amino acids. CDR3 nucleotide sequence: TGTGTCAGCTCATACACTAGCTCCGGGGCCAACGTCCTGACTTTC. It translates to CVSSYTSSGANVLTF.

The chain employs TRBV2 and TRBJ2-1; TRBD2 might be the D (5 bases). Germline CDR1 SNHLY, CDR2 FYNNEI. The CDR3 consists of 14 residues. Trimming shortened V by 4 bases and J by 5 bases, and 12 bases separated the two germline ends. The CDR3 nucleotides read TGTGCCAGCAGTGGAGGGTCTCAAAACAATGAGCAGTTCTTC. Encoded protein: CASSGGSQNNEQFF.

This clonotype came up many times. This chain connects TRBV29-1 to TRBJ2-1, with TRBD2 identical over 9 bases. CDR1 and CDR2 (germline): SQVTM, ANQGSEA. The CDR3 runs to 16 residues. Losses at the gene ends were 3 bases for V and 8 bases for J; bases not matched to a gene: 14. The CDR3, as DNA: TGCAGCGTTGATGGCGACAAGGGACTAGCTGACTATGAGCAGTTCTTC. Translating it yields CSVDGDKGLADYEQFF.

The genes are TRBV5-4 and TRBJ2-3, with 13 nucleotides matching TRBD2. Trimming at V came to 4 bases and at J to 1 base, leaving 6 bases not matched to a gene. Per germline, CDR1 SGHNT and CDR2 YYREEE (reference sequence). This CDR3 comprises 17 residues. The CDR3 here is CASSPEGLAGGTDTQYF. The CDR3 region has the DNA TGTGCCAGCAGCCCGGAAGGACTAGCGGGGGGCACAGATACGCAGTATTTT. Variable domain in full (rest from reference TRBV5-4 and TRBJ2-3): ETGVTQSPTHLIKTRGQQVTLRCSSQSGHNTVSWYQQALGQGPQFIFQYYREEENGRGNFPPRFSGLQFPNYSSELNVNALELDDSALYLCASSPEGLAGGTDTQYFGPGTRLTVL.